The 29 T cell receptor beta chains below come from one sample, sequenced in a study of blood T cells in healthy people across ages. A sample-barcoded 5' primer and a J-beta primer mix were used in a second PCR of about 7 to 11 cycles. One entry per CDR3 protein results from TCRdb running MiXCR on the 5' RACE reads. The data show about 380,000 distinct CDR3 sequences, roughly half seen once. The material sequenced was blood. Receptors were obtained from a man aged 60 to 69 in good health.

The J gene is TRBJ2-3, the V gene TRBV13; no reliable D call. Germline-derived CDR1 and CDR2 are PRHDT and FYEKMQ (reference sequence). The V and J ends lost 5 bases and 2 bases respectively, with 20 bases between them. The CDR3 covers 17 residues. The CDR3 sequence: CASSPKMGNSFTDTQYF. CDR3 nucleotides: TGTGCCAGCAGCCCGAAAATGGGGAACTCCTTCACAGATACGCAGTATTTT.

This clonotype appeared a few times. This rearrangement joins TRBV6-6 to TRBJ2-7, with a tentative D call TRBD1 (6 bases). TRBJ2-5 matches the DNA end more closely, so the J call is doubtful. Germline CDR1 and CDR2: MNHNY and SVGAGI (reference sequence). CDR3 length: 15 residues. CDR3 sequence: CASSSRGQLQETQYF. The CDR3 nucleotides are TGTGCCAGCAGTTCCCGGGGACAACTTCAAGAGACCCAGTACTTC.

This clonotype was seen a handful of times. This chain connects TRBV7-8 to TRBJ2-1; the D call may be TRBD1 or TRBD2 (6 bases each). The V gene lost 1 base and the J gene lost 0 bases, with 13 bases spanning the gap. This CDR3 region has 17 residues. Germline loops: CDR1 SGHVS, CDR2 FQNEAQ. In DNA form, the CDR3 reads TGTGCCAGCAGCTTAGTTCGGGGGCGACCCTCCTACAATGAGCAGTTCTTC. Its protein product is CASSLVRGRPSYNEQFF.

The rearrangement joins TRBV3-1 to TRBJ1-1; D is ambiguous. Trimming shortened V by 0 bases and J by 1 base, and 12 bases separated the two germline ends. The CDR3 spans 16 residues. The germline CDR1 and CDR2 sequences are LGHDT and YNNKEL (reference sequence). The CDR3 region is CASSQDRPPRNTEAFF. The CDR3 DNA reads TGTGCCAGCAGCCAAGATAGGCCACCTAGGAACACTGAAGCTTTCTTT.

J is TRBJ1-2 and V is TRBV10-3; D is perhaps TRBD1 (6 bases). Deletions cut 2 bases from V and 3 bases from J, with 7 bases between. CDR1 is ENHRY, CDR2 SYGVKD, per germline. The CDR3 runs 13 residues. The CDR3 protein is CAISEGGDYGYTF. In nucleotides, the CDR3 is TGTGCCATCAGTGAGGGGGGCGACTATGGCTACACCTTC.

The table lists this clonotype with a few counts. The chain links TRBV24-1 to TRBJ2-7, with D unclear. The V gene's germline CDR1 is KGHDR and CDR2 SFDVKD. The CDR3 extends over 13 amino acids. Trimming cost V 3 bases and J 1 base, with 6 bases left between them. DNA for the CDR3: TGTGCCACCAGTGATGGGGTATCCTACGAGCAGTACTTC. Amino acids: CATSDGVSYEQYF.

This clonotype showed up just a few times. V and J are TRBV20-1 and TRBJ2-1; TRBD2 might be the D (5 bases). Germline V gene lookup returns CDR1 DFQATT and CDR2 SNEGSKA (reference sequence). V lost 0 bases and J lost 9, with 9 bases in between. The CDR3 is 12 residues long. The CDR3, as DNA: TGCAGTGCTAGAGAGGTTCGGGGTGAGCAGTTCTTC. Residues: CSAREVRGEQFF.

This clonotype has just a few counts. This rearrangement joins TRBV12-3 or TRBV12-4 to TRBJ1-2; D gene unclear. This CDR3 has 12 residues. Trimming took off 7 bases at V and 7 bases at J, with 13 bases between the two ends. The DNA for the CDR3 is TGTGCCAGCACGGGCTTTTCGGCTGGCTACACCTTC. The encoded protein is CASTGFSAGYTF.

The CDR3 bases are TGTGCCTGGAAACTTGAGGGGCGCGGCTACACCTTC. Protein sequence: CAWKLEGRGYTF. J is TRBJ1-2 and V is TRBV30, with a tentative D call TRBD1 (5 bases). Trimming left V 4 bases short and J 8 bases short, with 14 bases between. In germline, CDR1 is GTSNPN, CDR2 SVGIG (reference sequence). The CDR3 runs 12 residues.

The V and J genes are TRBV9 and TRBJ2-1, with 10 bases matching TRBD2. In germline, CDR1 is SGDLS, CDR2 YYNGEE. The CDR3 contains 13 residues. V trimming: 4 bases; J trimming: 10 bases; junction bases outside the gene matches: 5. CDR3 amino acids: CASSPNSGREQFF. The CDR3 bases are TGTGCCAGCAGCCCCAATAGCGGGAGGGAGCAGTTCTTC.

This clonotype was seen a handful of times. The J gene is TRBJ2-3, the V gene TRBV5-4; 12 positions agree with TRBD1. CDR1 is SGHNT and CDR2 is YYREEE in the germline V gene (reference sequence). Germline trimming cut 4 bases from V and 4 bases from J; bases unmatched to any gene: 4. The CDR3 runs 15 residues. The DNA of the CDR3 is TGTGCCAGCAGCCCCGGGACAGGGGGCCCAGATACGCAGTATTTT. Translation: CASSPGTGGPDTQYF. Based on the CDR3 plus reference TRBV5-4 and TRBJ2-3, the full variable domain is ETGVTQSPTHLIKTRGQQVTLRCSSQSGHNTVSWYQQALGQGPQFIFQYYREEENGRGNFPPRFSGLQFPNYSSELNVNALELDDSALYLCASSPGTGGPDTQYFGPGTRLTVL.

Note on this clonotype: A much bigger clone sits one base away, suggesting this may be a read error. The chain recombines TRBV3-1 with TRBJ2-3, with D possibly being TRBD1 (6 bases). V dropped 2 bases and J dropped 2 bases, with 8 bases sitting between them. Germline CDR1 and CDR2: LGHDT and YNNKEL (reference sequence). CDR3 length: 14 amino acids. This CDR3 is CASSQRGTTDTQYF. The CDR3 nucleotides are TGTGCCAGCAGCCAAAGGGGGACCACAGATACGCAGTATTTT.

This clonotype was recorded a few times. V gene TRBV3-1 combines with J gene TRBJ2-1; unclear D gene. Germline CDR1 and CDR2: LGHDT and YNNKEL (reference sequence). Trimming took off 0 bases at V and 0 bases at J, with 12 bases between the two ends. The CDR3 is 17 amino acids. This CDR3 is CASSQEFRTRSYNEQFF. CDR3 nucleotide sequence: TGTGCCAGCAGCCAAGAGTTCAGGACCCGCTCCTACAATGAGCAGTTCTTC.

The chain couples TRBV20-1 to TRBJ1-2, with D maybe TRBD1 (6 bases). The CDR3 sequence is 15 residues long. In germline, CDR1 is DFQATT, CDR2 SNEGSKA (reference sequence). V was trimmed by 6 bases and J by 2 bases, leaving 19 bases between them. CDR3 amino acids: CSAHVSGATNYGYTF. CDR3 DNA: TGCAGTGCCCATGTGTCAGGGGCTACCAACTATGGCTACACCTTC.

CDR3 amino acids: CASSFSRTLAKNIQYF. CDR3 sequence (DNA): TGTGCCAGCAGCTTCTCTCGGACCCTAGCCAAAAACATTCAGTACTTC. This chain joins TRBV11-2 and TRBJ2-4; D unclear. This CDR3 region has 16 residues. Germline CDR1 reads SGHAT; CDR2 reads FQNNGV. The V end was cut by 3 bases, the J end by 0 bases, with 12 bases between.

This chain joins TRBV18 and TRBJ2-1; 9 bases line up with TRBD2. Gene TRBJ2-7 matches the end of the DNA better, so the J call may be wrong. CDR3 size: 15 residues. CDR1 KGHSH and CDR2 LQKENI come from the germline V gene. Written as DNA, the CDR3 is TGTGCCAGCTCGGAGAGGACTAGCGACTACAATGAGCAGTACTTC. It encodes CASSERTSDYNEQYF.

This clonotype occurred a few times. The V gene is TRBV28, the J gene TRBJ1-6; D is possibly TRBD1 (6 bases). Trimming shortened V by 7 bases and J by 9 bases, and 16 bases separated the two germline ends. The CDR3 length is 14 residues. Per the germline V gene, CDR1 is MDHEN and CDR2 is SYDVKM. The CDR3 sequence is CASTSQGRASPLHF. The CDR3 region has the DNA TGTGCCAGCACCTCGCAGGGGAGGGCTTCACCCCTCCACTTT.

This sequence joins TRBV25-1 and TRBJ2-1; 7 bases line up with TRBD2. Trimming cost V 4 bases and J 1 base; bases outside gene matches: 10. Per the germline V gene, CDR1 is MGHDK and CDR2 is SYGVNS. CDR3 length equals 17 residues. CDR3 residues: CASSGTGGSWSYNEQFF. Here the CDR3 DNA reads TGTGCCAGCAGTGGGACGGGCGGGAGCTGGTCCTACAATGAGCAGTTCTTC. Based on the CDR3 plus reference TRBV25-1 and TRBJ2-1, the full variable domain is EADIYQTPRYLVIGTGKKITLECSQTMGHDKMYWYQQDPGMELHLIHYSYGVNSTEKGDLSSESTVSRIRTEHFPLTLESARPSHTSQYLCASSGTGGSWSYNEQFFGPGTRLTVL.

The chain couples TRBV11-2 to TRBJ1-6; D gene ambiguous. Trimming shortened V by 2 bases and J by 6 bases, and 8 bases separated the two germline ends. Germline V gives CDR1 SGHAT, CDR2 FQNNGV. The CDR3 sequence is 14 residues long. CDR3 in DNA: TGTGCCAGCAGCTTAAACCCATCTAATTCACCCCTCCACTTT. Translated: CASSLNPSNSPLHF.

The chain employs TRBV12-3 or TRBV12-4 and TRBJ2-1; TRBD2 aligns across 8 bases. This CDR3 comprises 15 residues. Germline trimming cut 8 bases from V and 2 bases from J; bases unmatched to any gene: 8. For the CDR3, the DNA is TGTGCCAGCCTTGTGGGGACTAGTCCCTACAATGAGCAGTTCTTC. Translation: CASLVGTSPYNEQFF.

This clonotype was detected only a few times. The V call is TRBV14, the J call TRBJ2-1, with unresolved D. Germline V gene lookup returns CDR1 SGHDN and CDR2 FVKESK. V gave up 3 bases and J gave up 5 bases, with 2 bases separating them. The length of the CDR3 is 11 residues. The CDR3 here is CASSHNNEQFF. The CDR3 DNA is TGTGCCAGCAGCCATAACAATGAGCAGTTCTTC.

This chain connects TRBV29-1 to TRBJ2-3; 8 nucleotides match TRBD2. Unmatched junction bases numbered 2, after V lost 5 bases and J lost 1 base. Germline V gives CDR1 SQVTM, CDR2 ANQGSEA. The CDR3 totals 13 residues. The CDR3 loop is CSVWRGGTDTQYF. Written as DNA, the CDR3 is TGCAGCGTTTGGCGGGGGGGCACAGATACGCAGTATTTT.

This clonotype was counted a few times. V is TRBV5-1 and J is TRBJ1-2; 7 bases align to TRBD1. The CDR3 runs 14 residues. Trimming took 4 bases from V and 2 from J; bases not matched to a gene: 5. Germline V gene sequence: CDR1 SGHRS, CDR2 YFSETQ. The CDR3 reads CASSPGQSNYGYTF. Written as DNA, the CDR3 is TGCGCCAGCAGCCCGGGACAGAGCAACTATGGCTACACCTTC.

The V gene is TRBV5-1, the J gene TRBJ2-5; TRBD1 matches 9 bases. With V trimmed by 3 bases and J by 11 bases, 17 bases remained unmatched. CDR1 and CDR2 from the germline V gene are SGHRS and YFSETQ. This CDR3 has 16 amino acids. CDR3 nucleotides: TGCGCCAGCAGCTCCACCGGGACAGGGCCTTACAATGAGCAGTACTTC. Translating gives CASSSTGTGPYNEQYF.

The count of this clonotype is one. The germline gene is not matched at one end of the junction; a read error may be the cause. This chain uses TRBV11-2 with TRBJ2-5; no clear D gene. Germline V gene lookup returns CDR1 SGHAT and CDR2 FQNNGV. This CDR3 spans 14 amino acids. The CDR3 DNA is TGTACCAGCAGCCCCTACCAGGACCAAGAGACCCAGTACTTC. This translates into CTSSPYQDQETQYF.

V usage is TRBV5-6 and J usage is TRBJ2-5; D is uncertain. V was shortened by 6 bases and J by 4 bases, with 13 bases between the two germline ends. Germline CDR1 and CDR2: SGHDT and YYEEEE. The CDR3 extends over 13 amino acids. CDR3 in amino acids: CASIRLNAETQYF. In DNA form, the CDR3 reads TGTGCCAGCATTAGGTTAAACGCAGAGACCCAGTACTTC.

The chain uses TRBV7-6 and TRBJ2-5; 8 nucleotides match TRBD2. The CDR3 sequence is 19 residues long. J gave up 1 base and V 5 bases, and 18 bases lay outside the gene matches. Germline V gene data show CDR1 as SGHVS and CDR2 as FNYEAQ. The CDR3 protein is CASSPLLAAGDGGQETQYF. As DNA, the CDR3 is TGTGCCAGCAGCCCACTCTTGGCAGCGGGGGATGGGGGCCAAGAGACCCAGTACTTC.

The gene calls are TRBV6-2 or TRBV6-3 and TRBJ2-7, with D perhaps TRBD2 (5 bases). The length of the CDR3 is 15 residues. Germline CDR1 reads MNHEY; CDR2 reads SVGEGT. Deletions cut 6 bases from V and 0 bases from J, with 15 bases between. This chain's CDR3 is CASSGPGGYSYEQYF. In nucleotides, the CDR3 is TGTGCCAGCAGCGGGCCTGGAGGTTACTCCTACGAGCAGTACTTC.

The V gene is TRBV20-1, the J gene TRBJ1-2; 8 bases are a match to TRBD1. Per the germline V gene, CDR1 is DFQATT and CDR2 is SNEGSKA (reference sequence). This CDR3 has 11 residues. Trimming took 5 bases from V and 8 from J; bases not matched to a gene: 4. CDR3 DNA sequence: TGCAGTGCTCCCAGGGGGCCCGGCTACACCTTC. As protein: CSAPRGPGYTF.